The 26 T cell receptor beta chains presented below share a single source sample, sequenced in a study of blood T cell repertoires in COVID-19. Assay: immunoSEQ multiplex PCR; the TCRdb copy retains only in-frame clones and omits some. This sample yields 150,000 to 200,000 clones, of which around 74% are seen a single time; approximately 3% belongs to the top ten. What was sequenced was peripheral blood. The receptors stem from an elderly woman with acute or convalescent COVID-19.

The genes are TRBV29-1 and TRBJ1-2; no definite D call. This CDR3 region has 14 residues. V was shortened by 2 bases and J by 2 bases, with 12 bases between the two germline ends. Per the germline V gene, CDR1 is SQVTM and CDR2 is ANQGSEA. CDR3: CSVELGERNYGYTF. CDR3 bases: TGCAGCGTTGAACTTGGGGAGAGGAACTATGGCTACACCTTC.

The CDR3 DNA reads as TGTGCCAGCAGCCAAGATTCGGGATATGGCTACACCTTC. Amino acid sequence: CASSQDSGYGYTF. The chain joins TRBV3-1 (or the pseudogene TRBV3-2) to TRBJ1-2, with D unresolved. From germline, CDR1 is LGHDT and CDR2 YNNKEL (reference sequence). Trimming took off 0 bases at V and 5 bases at J, with 7 bases between the two ends. The CDR3 runs 13 residues.

This clone has just a few counts. V is TRBV19 and J is TRBJ2-2, with 11 bases identical to TRBD2. In germline, CDR1 is LNHDA, CDR2 SQIVND (reference sequence). This CDR3 has 15 residues. V was clipped by 4 bases and J by 4 bases; unmatched bases: 2. This CDR3 reads CASSTTSGSTGELFF. For the CDR3, the DNA is TGTGCCAGTAGTACTACTAGCGGGAGCACCGGGGAGCTGTTTTTT. Supplemented by reference TRBV19 and TRBJ2-2, the full variable domain reads DGGITQSPKYLFRKEGQNVTLSCEQNLNHDAMYWYRQDPGQGLRLIYYSQIVNDFQKGDIAEGYSVSREKKESFPLTVTSAQKNPTAFYLCASSTTSGSTGELFFGEGSRLTVL.

The chain links TRBV10-1 to TRBJ1-1; 10 nucleotides line up with TRBD1. This CDR3 comprises 14 residues. Germline CDR1 is WNHNN and CDR2 is SYGVQD (reference sequence). The junction had 6 bases not matched to a gene; V was cut back by 3 bases and J by 8 bases. This CDR3 reads CASSDGQGVREAFF. Written as DNA, the CDR3 is TGCGCCAGCAGTGACGGACAGGGGGTGAGGGAAGCTTTCTTT.

The chain couples TRBV7-9 to TRBJ1-4; a possible D gene is TRBD1 (5 bases). V shed 10 bases and J shed 3 bases, with 15 bases lying between them. Germline CDR1 is SEHNR and CDR2 is FQNEAQ (reference sequence). This CDR3 comprises 14 residues. CDR3 DNA: TGTGCCATCGTGCCCGGGGGTTCTAATGAAAAACTGTTTTTT. It specifies CAIVPGGSNEKLFF. Using reference TRBV7-9 and TRBJ1-4 for the parts outside the CDR3, the full variable domain is DTGVSQNPRHKITKRGQNVTFRCDPISEHNRLYWYRQTLGQGPEFLTYFQNEAQLEKSRLLSDRFSAERPKGSFSTLEIQRTEQGDSAMYLCAIVPGGSNEKLFFGSGTQLSVL.

V is TRBV27 and J is TRBJ1-1, with 8 bases that match TRBD1. CDR3 length: 15 amino acids. In germline, CDR1 is MNHEY, CDR2 SMNVEV (reference sequence). With V trimmed by 6 bases and J by 1 base, 7 bases remained unmatched. The CDR3 loop is CASSTDRGWNTEAFF. Written as DNA, the CDR3 is TGTGCCAGCAGCACCGACAGGGGATGGAACACTGAAGCTTTCTTT.

This clone was observed at least ten times. The rearrangement uses TRBV4-3 and TRBJ2-7; tentatively, D is TRBD2 (5 bases). Trimming left V 2 bases short and J 2 bases short, with 13 bases between. The germline gives CDR1 LGHNA, CDR2 YSLEER. This CDR3 region has 15 residues. For the CDR3, the DNA is TGCGCCAGCAGCCAACAAAGCGGAACCGCCTACGAGCAGTACTTC. It codes for CASSQQSGTAYEQYF.

The gene calls are TRBV3-1 (or the pseudogene TRBV3-2) and TRBJ2-7; unclear D gene. The ends were cut back, 5 bases at V and 3 bases at J, with 17 bases in the middle. Germline assignment: CDR1 LGHDT and CDR2 YNNKEL (reference sequence). The CDR3 runs 15 residues. The CDR3 DNA reads TGTGCCAGCAGCTCCGTCAGTGGTAGCTTCTACGAGCAGTACTTC. This translates into CASSSVSGSFYEQYF.

The chain employs TRBV4-1 and TRBJ1-3; D not certain. This CDR3 comprises 14 residues. V was shortened by 4 bases and J by 3 bases, with 10 bases between the two germline ends. The germline V gene encodes CDR1 MGHRA and CDR2 YSYEKL. The CDR3, as DNA: TGCGCCAGCAGCCGAGGATCTAGTGGAAACACCATATATTTT. It translates to CASSRGSSGNTIYF.

V gene TRBV6-5 combines with J gene TRBJ1-1, with no clear D. CDR1 is MNHEY and CDR2 is SVGAGI in the germline V gene. Between the trimmed V and J ends, which lost 10 bases and 3 bases, there was a span of 18 bases. The CDR3 is made up of 14 amino acids. The CDR3 sequence is CATAEVGSDTEAFF. CDR3 nucleotide sequence: TGTGCCACCGCCGAGGTGGGGAGTGACACTGAAGCTTTCTTT.

V usage is TRBV15 and J usage is TRBJ2-5; 9 positions match TRBD2. The CDR3 is 15 residues long. Germline trimming cut 3 bases from V and 4 bases from J; bases unmatched to any gene: 6. Germline V gene data show CDR1 as LNHNV and CDR2 as YYDKDF (reference sequence). The CDR3 nucleotides are TGTGCCACCAGCAGCGAAGGACTAGCGCGAGAGACCCAGTACTTC. It translates to CATSSEGLARETQYF.

This sequence joins TRBV7-2 and TRBJ1-2, with D tentatively TRBD1 (6 bases). Germline lookup yields CDR1 SGHTA and CDR2 FQGNSA. The V end was cut by 5 bases, the J end by 5 bases, with 15 bases between. This CDR3 spans 14 amino acids. CDR3 loop: CASSPRTGNYGYTF. CDR3 DNA: TGTGCCAGCAGCCCCCGAACAGGGAATTATGGCTACACCTTC.

The chain couples TRBV6-6 to TRBJ1-4; TRBD1 aligns across 7 bases. Germline V lookup: CDR1 MNHNY, CDR2 SVGAGI (reference sequence). V was clipped by 0 bases and J by 5 bases; unmatched bases: 3. The CDR3 is made up of 15 amino acids. The CDR3 here is CASSYSTGLNEKLFF. CDR3 bases: TGTGCCAGCAGTTACTCGACAGGGTTAAATGAAAAACTGTTTTTT.

J is TRBJ1-4 and V is TRBV10-3, with 12 bases identical to TRBD1. V was pared by 8 bases and J by 8 bases, with 9 bases of the junction left unmatched. The CDR3 consists of 15 residues. Per the germline V gene, CDR1 is ENHRY and CDR2 is SYGVKD. CDR3 sequence reads: CAIAGTGGAREKLFF. The CDR3 DNA is TGTGCCATCGCCGGGACAGGGGGCGCGAGGGAAAAACTGTTTTTT.

CDR3 protein: CASSHLGSHEQFF. CDR3 bases: TGTGCCAGCAGTCACTTAGGGAGCCATGAGCAGTTCTTC. The chain couples TRBV7-2 to TRBJ2-1; D possibly corresponds to TRBD2 (5 bases). The CDR3 runs 13 residues. The V end was cut by 6 bases, the J end by 8 bases, with 14 bases between. CDR1 SGHTA and CDR2 FQGNSA come from the germline V gene.

This chain joins TRBV2 and TRBJ2-1, with D tentatively TRBD1 (6 bases). From germline, CDR1 is SNHLY and CDR2 FYNNEI. CDR3 length equals 15 residues. The germline V and J ends were trimmed by 6 bases and 0 bases, with 12 bases remaining between them. CDR3 nucleotides: TGTGCCAGCAGCGAGGGGGAGAGCTCCTACAATGAGCAGTTCTTC. This translates into CASSEGESSYNEQFF.

The chain recombines TRBV5-1 with TRBJ2-2, with 7 nucleotides matching TRBD2. Looked up from germline, CDR1 is SGHRS and CDR2 is YFSETQ. There are 15 residues in the CDR3. J lost 2 bases, V lost 2 bases, and 3 bases had no gene match. The CDR3 nucleotides are TGCGCCAGCAGCTTCAGCGGGGTTAACACCGGGGAGCTGTTTTTT. Translation: CASSFSGVNTGELFF.

This clone appeared a few times. V gene TRBV7-2 combines with J gene TRBJ2-1; no firm D call. The CDR3 sequence is 13 residues long. With 3 bases removed from V and 6 bases from J, the gap between germline ends came to 9 bases. Looked up from germline, CDR1 is SGHTA and CDR2 is FQGNSA. CDR3 protein: CASSFYFRNEQFF. As DNA, the CDR3 is TGTGCCAGCAGCTTTTATTTCCGCAATGAGCAGTTCTTC.

The CDR3 spells CASSSPGLSSYEQYF. The CDR3 DNA reads TGTGCCAGCAGTTCCCCGGGACTAAGCTCCTACGAGCAGTACTTC. This chain links TRBV6-6 with TRBJ2-7; 7 bases are shared with TRBD2. V lost 4 bases and J lost 0; bases outside the gene matches: 6. The length of the CDR3 is 15 residues. Germline loops: CDR1 MNHNY, CDR2 SVGAGI (reference sequence).

The V and J genes are TRBV12-3 or TRBV12-4 and TRBJ2-7, with D maybe TRBD1 (5 bases). With 5 bases removed from V and 5 bases from J, the gap between germline ends came to 10 bases. The CDR3 runs to 12 residues. The CDR3: CASSTQENEQYF. The CDR3 DNA reads as TGTGCCAGCAGTACACAGGAGAACGAGCAGTACTTC.

The chain carries TRBV30 and TRBJ1-6; 12 bases agree with TRBD1. Germline CDR1 is GTSNPN and CDR2 is SVGIG (reference sequence). The J segment lost 9 bases and the V segment lost 3 bases, leaving 3 bases of the junction unmatched. The CDR3 extends over 14 amino acids. CDR3 sequence: CAWRGQGAGSPLHF. CDR3 coding DNA: TGTGCCTGGAGGGGACAGGGGGCAGGTTCACCCCTCCACTTT.

The J gene is TRBJ2-2, the V gene TRBV7-9, with 13 bases that match TRBD2. Germline assignment: CDR1 SEHNR and CDR2 FQNEAQ (reference sequence). The V gene end was trimmed by 5 bases and the J gene end by 0 bases; junction bases not matched to a gene: 3. The CDR3 is 17 residues long. The CDR3 DNA sequence: TGTGCCAGCAGCAGAGGGACTAGCGGGACGAACACCGGGGAGCTGTTTTTT. Its translation: CASSRGTSGTNTGELFF.

The chain carries TRBV28 and TRBJ1-5; D may be TRBD1 (5 bases). This CDR3 spans 15 amino acids. Germline CDR1 and CDR2: MDHEN and SYDVKM. V shed 9 bases and J shed 4 bases, with 19 bases lying between them. The CDR3 is CASRVAGTNNQPQHF. CDR3 bases: TGTGCCAGTAGAGTGGCCGGGACTAATAATCAGCCCCAGCATTTT.

The genes are TRBV9 and TRBJ2-7, with D tentatively TRBD2 (6 bases). Trimming removed 0 bases at V and 0 bases at J, with 25 bases between. The germline CDR1 and CDR2 sequences are SGDLS and YYNGEE. CDR3 length: 20 amino acids. CDR3 sequence (DNA): TGTGCCAGCAGCGTAGCCGACGGGAGTTTAATTCCCACCGCCTCCTACGAGCAGTACTTC. It codes for CASSVADGSLIPTASYEQYF.

The V call is TRBV11-2, the J call TRBJ1-3; D gene uncertain. This CDR3 has 11 residues. Trimming stripped 5 bases from V and 11 bases from J, with 10 bases between. Germline V gene lookup returns CDR1 SGHAT and CDR2 FQNNGV. Written as DNA, the CDR3 is TGTGCCAGCAGCCCAGGTTTCGCCATATATTTT. Translation gives CASSPGFAIYF.

The chain joins TRBV28 to TRBJ2-1, with D uncertain. Trimming took off 3 bases at V and 7 bases at J, with 7 bases between the two ends. This CDR3 has 12 residues. Germline values: CDR1 MDHEN, CDR2 SYDVKM. The DNA for the CDR3 is TGTGCCAGCAGTTTGTCGAGGAATGAGCAGTTCTTC. Residues: CASSLSRNEQFF.